This T cell receptor beta chain was identified in a study of CD8+ T cells in alopecia areata. PBMC-derived CD4+ and CD8+ T cells were sorted. It was cDNA, reverse transcribed from extracted RNA, that served as the sequencing template. The table came from immunoSEQ multiplex PCR; TCRdb's copy has only in-frame clones and leaves some out. The profile covers about 200,000 clones, with roughly 56% appearing a single time and 4.5% to 6% taken by the ten largest. The CDR3 sequence is 15 residues long. The germline V gene has CDR1 SGHVS and CDR2 FNYEAQ. The V segment lost 0 bases and the J segment 5 bases; nucleotides outside the gene matches: 4. A few counts support this clone. Its matching antigen is unknown. Study-wide findings and caveats: Scalp samples also yield sequences from resident alphabeta T cells of normal skin. More clonal than normal scalp was lesional scalp, particularly alopecia totalis/universalis.

The rearrangement joins TRBV7-6 to TRBJ2-3, with 8 positions matching TRBD2. Source material: CD8+ T cells sorted from blood. The sequence was obtained from a human donor in good health. Here the CDR3 reads CASSLAGGGKDTQYF. The CDR3 DNA reads as TGTGCCAGCAGCTTAGCGGGCGGGGGGAAAGATACGCAGTATTTT.